This T cell receptor (beta chain) was observed in a study of CXCR3 chemokines and chemotherapy response in bladder cancer. Points on this clonotype: Because the CDR3's place on the DNA is in doubt, the DNA is left out and the CDR3 is given as listed by TCRdb.

The V gene's germline CDR1 is SGHTA and CDR2 FQGNSA. The CDR3 totals 21 residues, both ends included. MiXCR, applied by TCRdb to the PCR reads, yields one record per CDR3 protein. This table holds about 2,000 distinct CDR3 sequences, over 15% found once. The specimen was obtained from a patient whose treatment included neoadjuvant chemotherapy. V is TRBV7-2 and J is TRBJ2-3; the table's D call, TRBD1, has no DNA check behind it. The TCR originated in a human donor with bladder cancer that responded to neoadjuvant chemotherapy. The CDR3 sequence: CASSPRQGGETQYFGPGTQYF.